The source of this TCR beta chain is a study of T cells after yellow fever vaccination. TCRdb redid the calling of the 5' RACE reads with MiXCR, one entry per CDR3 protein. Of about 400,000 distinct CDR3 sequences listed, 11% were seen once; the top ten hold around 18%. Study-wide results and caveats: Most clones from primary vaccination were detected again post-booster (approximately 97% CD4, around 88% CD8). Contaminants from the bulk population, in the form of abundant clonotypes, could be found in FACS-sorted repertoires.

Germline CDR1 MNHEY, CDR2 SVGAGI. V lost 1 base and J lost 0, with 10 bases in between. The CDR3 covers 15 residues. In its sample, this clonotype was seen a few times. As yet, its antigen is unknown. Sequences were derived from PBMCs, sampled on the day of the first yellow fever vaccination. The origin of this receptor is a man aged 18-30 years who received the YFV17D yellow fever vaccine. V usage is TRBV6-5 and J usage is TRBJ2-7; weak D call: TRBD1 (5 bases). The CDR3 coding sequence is TGTGCCAGCAGTTACTGGGGCCCGGCCTCCTACGAGCAGTACTTC. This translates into CASSYWGPASYEQYF.